The subject of this entry is one T cell receptor (beta chain). The data belong to a study of blood T cell repertoires in COVID-19. Germline-derived CDR1 and CDR2 are MGHDK and SYGVNS. This CDR3 has 14 amino acids. Trimming cost V 5 bases and J 5 bases; bases outside gene matches: 6. Some clones are missing from TCRdb's copy, which holds only in-frame ones; the method was immunoSEQ multiplex PCR. The sample yields 210,000 or so clones, about 90% seen once. Material for sequencing was peripheral blood. The receptor was derived from a man in his forties or fifties with active or convalescent COVID-19. V gene TRBV25-1 combines with J gene TRBJ2-5; 9 nucleotides line up with TRBD1. Here the CDR3 DNA reads TGTGCCAGCAGTTCAACAGGGGGCGTGGAGACCCAGTACTTC. It specifies CASSSTGGVETQYF.